Listed here is a single T cell receptor (beta chain). V lost 7 bases to trimming and J lost 3 bases, with 18 bases between them. The CDR3 has 15 amino acids. Germline V gives CDR1 SNHLY, CDR2 FYNNEI. The sample belongs to a study of blood T cell repertoires in COVID-19. Clones were read by immunoSEQ multiplex PCR, and TCRdb kept only the in-frame ones, dropping some. Altogether 55,000 to 65,000 clones are present, approximately 90% being singletons, with the ten largest covering under 9.5%. The sequence was collected from a human donor with active COVID-19. The donor label of this sample is uncertain. Specimen: peripheral blood. The J gene is TRBJ2-5, the V gene TRBV2; a weak D match, TRBD2 (6 bases). CDR3 DNA: TGTGCCAGCAACGTCCGGGGGAGAGTGGAAGAGACCCAGTACTTC. Translation gives CASNVRGRVEETQYF.